The 29 T cell receptor beta chains below were found in one sample sequenced in a study of OX40 agonist ivuxolimab in advanced cancers. Clones were sequenced by immunoSEQ multiplex PCR, and TCRdb holds only the in-frame ones, with some missing. The data contain around 77,000 clones, 80% to 90% of them seen just once; the ten biggest clones take up roughly 1%. The material sequenced was CD4+ or CD8+ T cells sorted from blood, taken in a trial of the OX40 agonist ivuxolimab. These receptors came from an adult with an advanced solid tumor such as melanoma, head and neck, liver or kidney cancer.

A word on this clone: At one of its ends the junction is not consistent with the germline gene, which may arise from a read error. Other DNA sequences from this sample encode an identical CDR3 as well. This rearrangement joins TRBV4-2 to TRBJ1-2, with 8 bases that match TRBD1. In germline, CDR1 is LGHNA, CDR2 YNFKEQ. This CDR3 region has 16 residues. CDR3 coding DNA: TGTGCTAGCAGCCAAGACCCCCTGGACAGGGTGGAGGGCTACACCTTC. Amino acid sequence: CASSQDPLDRVEGYTF.

CDR3 protein: CASRGNGDTQYF. The CDR3 nucleotides read TGTGCCAGCAGAGGCAACGGGGATACGCAGTATTTT. The rearrangement joins TRBV5-4 to TRBJ2-3; D ambiguous. Germline CDR1 is SGHNT and CDR2 is YYREEE (reference sequence). The CDR3 is 12 amino acids. Trimming took 5 bases from V and 6 from J, leaving 10 bases between them.

The rearrangement links TRBV10-3 to TRBJ2-6; tentatively, D is TRBD2 (6 bases). The CDR3 has 15 residues. V shed 4 bases and J shed 2 bases, with 9 bases lying between them. Germline assignment: CDR1 ENHRY and CDR2 SYGVKD. The CDR3 coding sequence is TGTGCCATCAGTGTTAGGGAGGCTGGGGCCAACGTCCTGACTTTC. Amino acids: CAISVREAGANVLTF.

This rearrangement joins TRBV5-4 to TRBJ2-7; a possible D gene is TRBD1 (6 bases). The CDR3 contains 14 residues. Germline loops: CDR1 SGHNT, CDR2 YYREEE (reference sequence). V was clipped by 1 base and J by 3 bases, with 11 bases between them. The CDR3 sequence is CASSLLEGGYEQYF. The CDR3 DNA reads TGTGCCAGCAGCTTGTTGGAAGGGGGCTACGAGCAGTACTTC.

V and J are TRBV5-8 and TRBJ1-2; D might be TRBD1 (5 bases). Looked up from germline, CDR1 is SGHTS and CDR2 is YDEGEE. The CDR3 length is 17 residues. Trimming cost V 1 base and J 6 bases, with 22 bases left between them. The CDR3 bases are TGTGCCAGCAGCTTGAAGGACAAAACTCAGGCGGGAGATGGCTACACCTTC. Residues: CASSLKDKTQAGDGYTF.

The gene calls are TRBV11-3 and TRBJ2-7; weak D call: TRBD2 (5 bases). The CDR3 runs 15 residues. CDR1 and CDR2 from the germline V gene are SGHNT and YENEEA. V shed 3 bases and J shed 0 bases, with 12 bases lying between them. This chain's CDR3 is CASSFPEGGSYEQYF. In nucleotides, the CDR3 is TGTGCCAGCAGCTTCCCCGAAGGAGGCTCCTACGAGCAGTACTTC.

The V and J genes are TRBV7-6 and TRBJ2-7; D is undetermined. V shed 0 bases and J shed 6 bases, with 9 bases lying between them. Germline CDR1 SGHVS, CDR2 FNYEAQ. The CDR3 is 13 residues long. CDR3 residues: CASSLASLGEQYF. In DNA form, the CDR3 reads TGTGCCAGCAGCTTAGCTAGTCTGGGCGAGCAGTACTTC. The whole variable domain, filled in from reference TRBV7-6 and TRBJ2-7, reads GAGVSQSPRYKVTKRGQDVALRCDPISGHVSLYWYRQALGQGPEFLTYFNYEAQQDKSGLPNDRFSAERPEGSISTLTIQRTEQRDSAMYRCASSLASLGEQYFGPGTRLTVT.

The rearrangement links TRBV4-1 to TRBJ2-3; a weak D match, TRBD1 (5 bases). CDR1 is MGHRA, CDR2 YSYEKL, per germline. V was cut by 4 bases and J by 6 bases, with 11 bases left in between. The length of the CDR3 is 13 residues. Here the CDR3 reads CASSLRVEDTQYF. The CDR3 nucleotides are TGCGCCAGCAGCCTCAGGGTAGAGGATACGCAGTATTTT.

The chain recombines TRBV5-6 with TRBJ1-5, with D unclear. Germline assignment: CDR1 SGHDT and CDR2 YYEEEE. V lost 0 bases, J lost 1 base, and 8 bases lay in between. The CDR3 has 15 amino acids. In nucleotides, the CDR3 is TGTGCCAGCAGCTTGGAGGCGAGGAGCAATCAGCCCCAGCATTTT. It translates to CASSLEARSNQPQHF.

The CDR3 DNA reads TGTGCCAGCAGCGTCTCCGGGACGGGCACCGGGGAGCTGTTTTTT. Its translation: CASSVSGTGTGELFF. The chain is built from TRBV9 and TRBJ2-2; D possibly uses TRBD1 or TRBD2 (5 bases each). V was cut by 2 bases and J by 4 bases, with 12 bases left in between. Germline-derived CDR1 and CDR2 are SGDLS and YYNGEE. The length of the CDR3 is 15 residues. Using reference TRBV9 and TRBJ2-2 for the parts outside the CDR3, the full variable domain is DSGVTQTPKHLITATGQRVTLRCSPRSGDLSVYWYQQSLDQGLQFLIQYYNGEERAKGNILERFSAQQFPDLHSELNLSSLELGDSALYFCASSVSGTGTGELFFGEGSRLTVL.

This clone has only one observation. This chain uses TRBV7-9 with TRBJ2-7; D perhaps matches TRBD2 (6 bases). V lost 4 bases and J 4 bases, leaving 20 bases between the germline ends. Per the germline V gene, CDR1 is SEHNR and CDR2 is FQNEAQ (reference sequence). The CDR3 has 16 residues. The CDR3 region has the DNA TGTGCCAGCAGCTCCCCTAGCGAGGGAGTTCCTTACGAGCAGTACTTC. Translating it yields CASSSPSEGVPYEQYF.

V usage is TRBV7-9 and J usage is TRBJ2-1; 10 nucleotides align to TRBD2. V lost 1 base and J lost 6; bases outside the gene matches: 3. This CDR3 has 15 amino acids. Per germline, CDR1 SEHNR and CDR2 FQNEAQ (reference sequence). The CDR3 is CASSLGSGGPNEQFF. CDR3 nucleotide sequence: TGTGCCAGCAGCTTAGGTAGCGGGGGGCCCAATGAGCAGTTCTTC.

V is TRBV28 and J is TRBJ2-7; 7 bases line up with TRBD2. The germline gives CDR1 MDHEN, CDR2 SYDVKM. The CDR3 contains 15 residues. V shed 6 bases and J 3 bases; nucleotides not matched to a gene: 11. CDR3 bases: TGTGCCAGCAGCTCGCTAGGGGAGGGTAACTACGAGCAGTACTTC. This gives the protein CASSSLGEGNYEQYF.

The V and J genes are TRBV29-1 and TRBJ2-7, with 7 bases identical to TRBD1. The V gene end was trimmed by 3 bases and the J gene end by 4 bases; junction bases not matched to a gene: 3. Per germline, CDR1 SQVTM and CDR2 ANQGSEA. This CDR3 spans 12 amino acids. CDR3 region: CSVEGQLYEQYF. The CDR3 bases are TGCAGCGTTGAGGGACAGTTATACGAGCAGTACTTC.

This clone was recorded once. Other DNA variants within this sample encode the same CDR3. This rearrangement joins TRBV9 to TRBJ2-6, with D uncertain. The germline V and J ends were trimmed by 2 bases and 4 bases, with 7 bases remaining between them. Germline V CDR1 and CDR2: SGDLS, YYNGEE. The CDR3 totals 14 residues. CDR3 amino acids: CASSVISGANVLTF. The CDR3 bases are TGTGCCAGCAGCGTCATTTCCGGGGCCAACGTCCTGACTTTC. The whole variable domain, remainder taken from reference TRBV9 and TRBJ2-6, is DSGVTQTPKHLITATGQRVTLRCSPRSGDLSVYWYQQSLDQGLQFLIQYYNGEERAKGNILERFSAQQFPDLHSELNLSSLELGDSALYFCASSVISGANVLTFGAGSRLTVL.

This clone showed up just once. This sequence joins TRBV18 and TRBJ1-1; D not certain. The germline V gene encodes CDR1 KGHSH and CDR2 LQKENI. V was cut by 4 bases and J by 0 bases, with 18 bases left in between. This CDR3 comprises 17 residues. Written as DNA, the CDR3 is TGTGCCAGCTCACGCAGTCAGACGACCAACATGAACACTGAAGCTTTCTTT. As protein: CASSRSQTTNMNTEAFF.

The J gene is TRBJ2-7, the V gene TRBV7-8; 7 positions agree with TRBD1. The CDR3 loop spans 16 amino acids. J was trimmed by 7 bases and V by 4 bases; bases with no gene match: 16. Germline V gives CDR1 SGHVS, CDR2 FQNEAQ. CDR3: CASSSYRGPKAREQYF. CDR3 DNA: TGTGCCAGCAGCTCATACAGGGGCCCCAAGGCTCGGGAGCAGTACTTC.

The gene calls are TRBV7-3 and TRBJ2-6, with a possible D match to TRBD1 (6 bases). The ends were cut back, 5 bases at V and 0 bases at J, with 11 bases in the middle. Germline CDR1 SGHTA, CDR2 FQGTGA. This CDR3 region has 16 residues. The CDR3 nucleotides are TGTGCCAGCAGCCCCCAGACAGGCTCTGGGGCCAACGTCCTGACTTTC. Amino acids: CASSPQTGSGANVLTF.

The chain is built from TRBV19 and TRBJ2-7, with D maybe TRBD1 (6 bases). Trimming removed 5 bases at V and 3 bases at J, with 17 bases between. CDR1 is LNHDA and CDR2 is SQIVND in the germline V gene (reference sequence). The CDR3 runs 15 residues. The CDR3 region is CASSPHRDKVYEQYF. The CDR3, as DNA: TGTGCCAGTAGTCCCCACCGGGACAAAGTCTACGAGCAGTACTTC.

V usage is TRBV7-2 and J usage is TRBJ2-3, with D possibly being TRBD2 (5 bases). Trimming stripped 4 bases from V and 5 bases from J, with 10 bases between. The CDR3 is 13 amino acids. Germline CDR1 and CDR2: SGHTA and FQGNSA. For the CDR3, the DNA is TGTGCCAGCAGCTCGAGGGCTGGAGATACGCAGTATTTT. Its translation: CASSSRAGDTQYF.

The gene calls are TRBV7-9 and TRBJ2-5, with D perhaps assigned TRBD1 or TRBD2 (7 bases each). The germline CDR1 and CDR2 sequences are SEHNR and FQNEAQ (reference sequence). The CDR3 runs 16 residues. V was pared by 0 bases and J by 4 bases, with 15 bases between. The CDR3 here is CASSLAGQGGTETQYF. CDR3 coding DNA: TGTGCCAGCAGCTTAGCAGGGCAGGGGGGGACAGAGACCCAGTACTTC. Full variable domain (missing parts from reference TRBV7-9 and TRBJ2-5): DTGVSQNPRHKITKRGQNVTFRCDPISEHNRLYWYRQTLGQGPEFLTYFQNEAQLEKSRLLSDRFSAERPKGSFSTLEIQRTEQGDSAMYLCASSLAGQGGTETQYFGPGTRLLVL.

The rearrangement uses TRBV7-8 and TRBJ2-7, with D possibly TRBD2 on 6 matching bases. The CDR3 totals 13 residues. V was cut by 4 bases and J by 5 bases, with 12 bases left in between. Germline CDR1 and CDR2: SGHVS and FQNEAQ. CDR3 protein: CASSSGLHNEQYF. The CDR3 DNA is TGTGCCAGCAGCTCGGGACTTCATAACGAGCAGTACTTC.

This clone was detected once. The V call is TRBV30, the J call TRBJ1-4, with D perhaps matching TRBD1 (5 bases). Between the trimmed V and J ends, which lost 2 bases and 5 bases, there was a span of 15 bases. Per the germline V gene, CDR1 is GTSNPN and CDR2 is SVGIG (reference sequence). The CDR3 is made up of 15 amino acids. For the CDR3, the DNA is TGTGCCTGGAGTTCACCGAGGTGGGGGAATGAAAAACTGTTTTTT. It is translated as CAWSSPRWGNEKLFF.

This chain connects TRBV5-1 to TRBJ2-7, with D possibly TRBD2 on 6 matching bases. Trimming cost V 4 bases and J 5 bases, with 19 bases left between them. The V gene's germline CDR1 is SGHRS and CDR2 YFSETQ. CDR3 size: 15 residues. The CDR3 protein is CASSPRAGTNHEQYF. DNA of the CDR3: TGCGCCAGCAGCCCCCGGGCGGGGACCAACCACGAGCAGTACTTC.

The V gene is TRBV5-6, the J gene TRBJ2-1; D might be TRBD2 (6 bases). There are 15 residues in the CDR3. The germline V gene encodes CDR1 SGHDT and CDR2 YYEEEE. Trimming took off 5 bases at V and 2 bases at J, with 14 bases between the two ends. The CDR3 DNA sequence: TGTGCCAGCAGTCAAACCCGGGAGCCCTACAATGAGCAGTTCTTC. Protein product: CASSQTREPYNEQFF.

The chain employs TRBV5-1 and TRBJ2-1; 11 bases fit TRBD2. Trimming at V came to 0 bases and at J to 3 bases, leaving 5 bases not matched to a gene. The CDR3 covers 17 residues. In germline, CDR1 is SGHRS, CDR2 YFSETQ. In nucleotides, the CDR3 is TGCGCCAGCAGCTTGGTAGCGGGGGGGCCCTACTACAATGAGCAGTTCTTC. Its translation is CASSLVAGGPYYNEQFF.

In this sample, this clone turned up once. The chain couples TRBV27 to TRBJ2-1; 7 nucleotides match TRBD2. The germline gives CDR1 MNHEY, CDR2 SMNVEV (reference sequence). Losses at the gene ends were 3 bases for V and 6 bases for J; bases not matched to a gene: 5. This CDR3 has 14 residues. The CDR3 bases are TGTGCCAGCAGTTTCTTTGGCGGGGGCAATGAGCAGTTCTTC. It specifies CASSFFGGGNEQFF.

The chain joins TRBV5-5 to TRBJ2-3; D assignment may be TRBD1 or TRBD2 (6 bases each). This CDR3 region has 13 residues. Deletions cut 7 bases from V and 0 bases from J, with 9 bases between. Germline assignment: CDR1 SGHKS and CDR2 YYEKEE (reference sequence). The CDR3: CASSGASTDTQYF. DNA of the CDR3: TGTGCCAGCTCGGGGGCCAGCACAGATACGCAGTATTTT.

The rearrangement uses TRBV4-1 and TRBJ2-7; TRBD2 agrees at 9 bases. Germline V CDR1 and CDR2: MGHRA, YSYEKL. Unmatched junction bases numbered 12, after V lost 0 bases and J lost 9 bases. This CDR3 has 16 residues. CDR3 sequence: CASSQEVASGERGQYF. CDR3 bases: TGCGCCAGCAGCCAAGAGGTGGCTAGCGGGGAGAGGGGGCAGTACTTC.